The sequence of this T cell receptor (beta chain) was determined in a study of shared clonotypes between healthy human individuals. With V trimmed by 2 bases and J by 0 bases, 4 bases remained unmatched. CDR3 size: 15 residues. Germline CDR1 reads MDHEN; CDR2 reads SYDVKM. Assay used: immunoSEQ multiplex PCR; TCRdb lists only in-frame clones, some missing. Altogether approximately 1,000,000 clones are present, 60% to 85% being singletons, with the ten largest covering about 0.89%. At least ten counts were recorded for this clone. The TCR comes from a man aged 18 to 29 in good health. Some clones in this sample may be carry-over from other donors' samples. Specimen: memory CD4+ T cells from PBMCs. Subset noted: CD45RA-negative fraction. The rearrangement links TRBV28 to TRBJ2-7; 7 nucleotides line up with TRBD1. The CDR3: CASSLRTGSSYEQYF. The CDR3, as DNA: TGTGCCAGCAGTTTAAGGACAGGCAGCTCCTACGAGCAGTACTTC.